The 22 T cell receptor beta chains in this list originate from one sample, sequenced in a study of T cells after posttransplantation cyclophosphamide. The repertoire was sequenced with immunoSEQ multiplex PCR; TCRdb's copy has only in-frame clones and lacks some. Of roughly 9,800 clones detected, roughly 85% appear once; the ten largest clones hold over 12%. Treatment was busulfan-fludarabine conditioning, a marrow graft, and cyclophosphamide on days +3 and +4. This specimen consisted of PBMCs, obtained around 2,000 days after a stem cell transplant with posttransplant cyclophosphamide. These receptors were obtained from a female patient between 40 and 50 years old who received an allogeneic stem cell transplant from a related donor, was CMV-positive, and had no GVHD. Some T cells may arise from the graft donor.

The chain carries TRBV4-1 and TRBJ2-7, with 7 bases fitting TRBD1. The germline CDR1 and CDR2 sequences are MGHRA and YSYEKL. The V gene end was trimmed by 4 bases and the J gene end by 3 bases; junction bases not matched to a gene: 6. The CDR3 spans 14 residues. Here the CDR3 DNA reads TGCGCCAGCAGCCTGCCGGGACAGATCTACGAGCAGTACTTC. It yields the protein CASSLPGQIYEQYF.

The chain is built from TRBV5-4 and TRBJ2-1, with a tentative D call TRBD1 (7 bases). This CDR3 has 15 residues. V lost 7 bases and J lost 8, with 22 bases in between. CDR1 SGHNT and CDR2 YYREEE come from the germline V gene (reference sequence). The CDR3 DNA reads TGTGCCAGCGGCCAGGGGGGTAGATACGTCTATGAGCAGTTCTTC. It codes for CASGQGGRYVYEQFF.

This chain connects TRBV10-3 to TRBJ2-7; a weak D match, TRBD1 (6 bases). V lost 2 bases, J lost 4 bases, and 24 bases lay in between. Germline V CDR1 and CDR2: ENHRY, SYGVKD. The CDR3 contains 18 residues. CDR3 protein: CAISERGSRRQRLYEQYF. The DNA of the CDR3 is TGTGCCATCAGTGAGAGGGGGAGCCGGAGACAGCGACTGTACGAGCAGTACTTC.

The V and J genes are TRBV18 and TRBJ2-2; TRBD2 aligns across 7 bases. CDR1 and CDR2 (germline): KGHSH, LQKENI. V was pared by 0 bases and J by 6 bases, with 7 bases of the junction left unmatched. The CDR3 totals 16 residues. The CDR3 nucleotides read TGTGCCAGCTCACCACCGGGGGACTACGACGCCGGGGAGCTGTTTTTT. It is translated as CASSPPGDYDAGELFF. Full variable domain (missing parts from reference TRBV18 and TRBJ2-2): NAGVMQNPRHLVRRRGQEARLRCSPMKGHSHVYWYRQLPEEGLKFMVYLQKENIIDESGMPKERFSAEFPKEGPSILRIQQVVRGDSAAYFCASSPPGDYDAGELFFGEGSRLTVL.

The chain has TRBV28 and TRBJ1-1; a possible D gene is TRBD1 (5 bases). The CDR3 runs 14 residues. Trimming removed 0 bases from V and 4 bases from J, with 9 bases in between. Germline values: CDR1 MDHEN, CDR2 SYDVKM. CDR3 loop: CASSLWGGGTEAFF. In nucleotides, the CDR3 is TGTGCCAGCAGTTTATGGGGGGGTGGCACTGAAGCTTTCTTT.

The rearrangement uses TRBV11-3 and TRBJ2-3; 10 nucleotides agree with TRBD2. CDR3 length equals 16 residues. Germline trimming cut 1 base from V and 0 bases from J; bases unmatched to any gene: 1. The germline V gene has CDR1 SGHNT and CDR2 YENEEA. The CDR3 protein is CASSLGTSGSTDTQYF. CDR3 sequence (DNA): TGTGCCAGCAGCTTAGGGACTAGCGGAAGCACAGATACGCAGTATTTT.

The chain has TRBV19 and TRBJ2-7, with 9 bases fitting TRBD1. V was pared by 2 bases and J by 4 bases, with 9 bases of the junction left unmatched. The CDR3 spans 16 residues. The V gene's germline CDR1 is LNHDA and CDR2 SQIVND (reference sequence). CDR3 in DNA: TGTGCCAGTAGTATACTCATCGGGACAGGGTCGTACGAGCAGTACTTC. Translation gives CASSILIGTGSYEQYF.

The chain combines TRBV9 with TRBJ2-1; 9 bases fit TRBD2. The CDR3 is 15 residues long. Trimming at V came to 2 bases and at J to 7 bases, leaving 7 bases not matched to a gene. CDR1 is SGDLS and CDR2 is YYNGEE in the germline V gene. The CDR3 sequence: CASSVLAGDVNEQFF. The CDR3 nucleotides are TGTGCCAGCAGCGTGTTAGCGGGGGACGTAAATGAGCAGTTCTTC. Supplemented by reference TRBV9 and TRBJ2-1, the full variable domain reads DSGVTQTPKHLITATGQRVTLRCSPRSGDLSVYWYQQSLDQGLQFLIQYYNGEERAKGNILERFSAQQFPDLHSELNLSSLELGDSALYFCASSVLAGDVNEQFFGPGTRLTVL.

By sample share, this clone is medium-sized (0.01 to 0.1%). The CDR3 coding sequence is TGCGCCAGCAGCCAAAACCGGGACAGCGACGTCTCCGAGCAGTACTTC. Protein sequence: CASSQNRDSDVSEQYF. The chain combines TRBV4-1 with TRBJ2-7, with 7 bases lining up with TRBD1. The CDR3 covers 16 residues. CDR1 is MGHRA, CDR2 YSYEKL, per germline. Unmatched junction bases numbered 13, after V lost 2 bases and J lost 6 bases.

The V and J genes are TRBV10-2 and TRBJ1-1; tentatively, D is TRBD1 (6 bases). Trimming removed 6 bases from V and 0 bases from J, with 11 bases in between. CDR1 and CDR2 (germline): WSHSY, SAAADI. The CDR3 consists of 14 residues. The CDR3 spells CASRPGQLNTEAFF. CDR3 sequence (DNA): TGCGCCAGCAGACCAGGACAGTTGAACACTGAAGCTTTCTTT.

The gene calls are TRBV28 and TRBJ2-7; 7 bases are shared with TRBD1. The CDR3 spans 15 residues. Germline CDR1 and CDR2: MDHEN and SYDVKM. The V gene end was trimmed by 9 bases and the J gene end by 5 bases; junction bases not matched to a gene: 16. The CDR3 DNA follows: TGTGCCAGTTCCGATCCCGGACAGGCCGGCGACGAGCAGTACTTC. It specifies CASSDPGQAGDEQYF. The entire variable domain, with the rest obtained from reference TRBV28 and TRBJ2-7, is as follows: DVKVTQSSRYLVKRTGEKVFLECVQDMDHENMFWYRQDPGLGLRLIYFSYDVKMKEKGDIPEGYSVSREKKERFSLILESASTNQTSMYLCASSDPGQAGDEQYFGPGTRLTVT.

With respect to this clone: This same CDR3 is encoded by further DNA sequences in the sample. CDR3 amino acids: CASSQDGGAGEQYF. CDR3 bases: TGTGCCAGCAGCCAAGATGGGGGGGCGGGCGAGCAGTACTTC. This chain uses TRBV4-2 with TRBJ2-7, with D possibly matching TRBD2 (7 bases). Trimming cost V 0 bases and J 6 bases, with 12 bases left between them. The germline gives CDR1 LGHNA, CDR2 YNFKEQ. The CDR3 runs to 14 residues.

V and J are TRBV7-2 and TRBJ2-1, with a possible D match to TRBD1 (5 bases). CDR1 and CDR2 from the germline V gene are SGHTA and FQGNSA. CDR3 length: 14 amino acids. Deletions cut 5 bases from V and 7 bases from J, with 15 bases between. In nucleotides, the CDR3 is TGTGCCAGCAGCCTCGGACAAGCTTGGAATGAGCAGTTCTTC. This encodes CASSLGQAWNEQFF.

The V and J genes are TRBV14 and TRBJ1-3; 8 nucleotides align to TRBD1. V was pared by 4 bases and J by 4 bases, with 0 bases of the junction left unmatched. The CDR3 is 13 amino acids. Germline V gene data show CDR1 as SGHDN and CDR2 as FVKESK. CDR3 in DNA: TGTGCCAGCAGCCGGACAGGGGGAAACACCATATATTTT. Encoded protein: CASSRTGGNTIYF.

The chain joins TRBV7-2 to TRBJ1-2, with 7 bases matching TRBD1. The CDR3 consists of 16 residues. CDR1 SGHTA and CDR2 FQGNSA come from the germline V gene. V dropped 10 bases and J dropped 0; count of bases not matched to a gene: 14. CDR3 sequence reads: CANYKLGTAANYGYTF. DNA for the CDR3: TGTGCCAACTATAAACTCGGGACAGCTGCTAACTATGGCTACACCTTC.

This sequence joins TRBV2 and TRBJ2-3; 12 bases align to TRBD2. There are 15 residues in the CDR3. From germline, CDR1 is SNHLY and CDR2 FYNNEI. V trimming: 8 bases; J trimming: 3 bases; junction bases outside the gene matches: 6. CDR3 sequence (DNA): TGTGCCAGCCGCGGACTAGCGGGATGGACAGATACGCAGTATTTT. Protein sequence: CASRGLAGWTDTQYF.

This clone came up once. The rearrangement uses TRBV19 and TRBJ2-1, with 7 bases identical to TRBD1. J lost 5 bases, V lost 5 bases, and 9 bases had no gene match. Germline V gene lookup returns CDR1 LNHDA and CDR2 SQIVND (reference sequence). This CDR3 has 15 residues. CDR3 region: CASSPDRFRDNEQFF. The CDR3 DNA follows: TGTGCCAGTAGTCCGGACAGGTTCAGGGACAATGAGCAGTTCTTC.

Written as DNA, the CDR3 is TGTGCCAGTAGTCCTTCGACAGGTTTCGGCGGCTACACCTTC. It is translated as CASSPSTGFGGYTF. The J gene is TRBJ1-2, the V gene TRBV19; TRBD1 is a possible D gene (6 bases). CDR1 and CDR2 from the germline V gene are LNHDA and SQIVND (reference sequence). V lost 5 bases, J lost 8 bases, and 18 bases lay in between. CDR3 size: 14 residues.

This chain links TRBV27 with TRBJ2-1; 9 bases agree with TRBD2. Trimming at V came to 6 bases and at J to 1 base, leaving 1 base not matched to a gene. The CDR3 runs to 14 residues. Germline V CDR1 and CDR2: MNHEY, SMNVEV (reference sequence). DNA for the CDR3: TGTGCCAGCAGCACTAGCGGGTCCTACAATGAGCAGTTCTTC. This encodes CASSTSGSYNEQFF.

This clone was seen once. The rearrangement links TRBV6-6 to TRBJ2-5; 8 bases fit TRBD2. The CDR3 is 15 amino acids. The germline V gene has CDR1 MNHNY and CDR2 SVGAGI (reference sequence). J gave up 5 bases and V 5 bases, and 10 bases lay outside the gene matches. CDR3 residues: CASSRPGLGTETQYF. CDR3 in DNA: TGTGCCAGCAGTCGACCGGGACTAGGGACGGAGACCCAGTACTTC.

The chain joins TRBV27 to TRBJ2-1, with D tentatively TRBD2 (6 bases). V was pared by 3 bases and J by 6 bases, with 18 bases between. This CDR3 spans 16 amino acids. The germline CDR1 and CDR2 sequences are MNHEY and SMNVEV (reference sequence). The CDR3 spells CASSLAGSEGRNEQFF. The CDR3 bases are TGTGCCAGCAGTTTGGCCGGGAGCGAGGGACGCAATGAGCAGTTCTTC.

This chain links TRBV27 with TRBJ1-5; tentative D call: TRBD1 (6 bases). V was cut by 4 bases and J by 2 bases, with 12 bases left in between. Germline CDR1 and CDR2: MNHEY and SMNVEV (reference sequence). CDR3 length: 15 residues. The CDR3 DNA is TGTGCCAGCAGTTCAAACAGGGTTGGCAATCAGCCCCAGCATTTT. Translated, it gives CASSSNRVGNQPQHF.